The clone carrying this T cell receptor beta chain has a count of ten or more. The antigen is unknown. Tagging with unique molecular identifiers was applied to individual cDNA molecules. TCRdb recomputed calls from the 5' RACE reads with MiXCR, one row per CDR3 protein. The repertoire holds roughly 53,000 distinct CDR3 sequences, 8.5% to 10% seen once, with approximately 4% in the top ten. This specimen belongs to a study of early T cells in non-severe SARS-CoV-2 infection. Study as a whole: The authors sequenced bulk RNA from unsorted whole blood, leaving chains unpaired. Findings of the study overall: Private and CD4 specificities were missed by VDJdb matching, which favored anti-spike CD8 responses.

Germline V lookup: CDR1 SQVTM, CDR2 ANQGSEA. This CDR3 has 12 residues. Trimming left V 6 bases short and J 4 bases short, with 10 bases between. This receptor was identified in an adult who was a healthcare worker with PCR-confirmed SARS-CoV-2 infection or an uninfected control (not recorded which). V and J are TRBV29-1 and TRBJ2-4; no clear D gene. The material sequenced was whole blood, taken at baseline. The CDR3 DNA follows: TGCAGCGTGGGCAGCCCGAAAAACATTCAGTACTTC. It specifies CSVGSPKNIQYF.